A single sample gave rise to the 25 T cell receptor beta chains below, sequenced in a study of blood T cell repertoires in COVID-19. Assay: immunoSEQ multiplex PCR; the TCRdb copy retains only in-frame clones and omits some. The sample lists approximately 200,000 clones, about 90% occurring once. Material for sequencing was PBMCs or T cells enriched from blood (not recorded which). These receptors came from a woman aged 25 to 39 who had recovered from COVID-19.

V gene TRBV19 combines with J gene TRBJ2-1, with D maybe TRBD1 (5 bases). This CDR3 is 13 amino acids long. V was cut by 5 bases and J by 10 bases, with 15 bases left in between. From germline, CDR1 is LNHDA and CDR2 SQIVND (reference sequence). DNA for the CDR3: TGTGCCAGTAGTCTGAACAGGAACGTCGAGCAGTTCTTC. It translates to CASSLNRNVEQFF.

This clone was counted a few times. This chain links TRBV7-8 with TRBJ1-2; 8 nucleotides line up with TRBD1. The CDR3 runs 17 residues. Trimming at V came to 1 base and at J to 3 bases, leaving 10 bases not matched to a gene. Germline V gives CDR1 SGHVS, CDR2 FQNEAQ. CDR3 sequence reads: CASSLGARGQNDYGYTF. For the CDR3, the DNA is TGTGCCAGCAGCTTAGGGGCCAGGGGGCAAAATGACTATGGCTACACCTTC.

The rearrangement uses TRBV4-2 and TRBJ1-4; TRBD1 agrees at 7 bases. The V gene's germline CDR1 is LGHNA and CDR2 YNFKEQ. V shed 0 bases, J shed 2 bases, and the junction held 3 bases outside the gene matches. CDR3 length: 16 residues. The CDR3 loop reads CASSQETGQTNEKLFF. As DNA, the CDR3 is TGTGCCAGCAGCCAAGAGACAGGGCAGACTAATGAAAAACTGTTTTTT.

This chain connects TRBV20-1 to TRBJ1-1; TRBD1 is a possible D gene (5 bases). CDR3 size: 13 residues. Trimming cost V 3 bases and J 4 bases, with 12 bases left between them. Per germline, CDR1 DFQATT and CDR2 SNEGSKA (reference sequence). CDR3 sequence reads: CSASIPGGTEAFF. CDR3 in DNA: TGCAGTGCTAGTATCCCGGGGGGCACTGAAGCTTTCTTT.

A single count supports this clone. The rearrangement uses TRBV3-1 (or the pseudogene TRBV3-2) and TRBJ1-3, with D unresolved. V dropped 3 bases and J dropped 2 bases, with 11 bases sitting between them. Germline V gives CDR1 LGHDT, CDR2 YNNKEL (reference sequence). The CDR3 length is 15 residues. The chain's CDR3 is CASSHLSTAGNTIYF. The CDR3 bases are TGTGCCAGCAGCCATTTATCCACAGCTGGAAACACCATATATTTT.

V is TRBV30 and J is TRBJ1-1; a possible D gene is TRBD1 (5 bases). V lost 0 bases to trimming and J lost 7 bases, with 12 bases between them. This CDR3 contains 13 residues. Germline V CDR1 and CDR2: GTSNPN, SVGIG (reference sequence). The CDR3 sequence: CAWSVNGGGEAFF. In DNA form, the CDR3 reads TGTGCCTGGAGTGTCAACGGGGGGGGTGAAGCTTTCTTT.

The chain is built from TRBV6-5 and TRBJ1-1; D may be TRBD1 (6 bases). Trimming took off 6 bases at V and 5 bases at J, with 19 bases between the two ends. The CDR3 runs to 15 residues. Germline V gives CDR1 MNHEY, CDR2 SVGAGI. CDR3 protein: CASRTLQGMRTEAFF. The CDR3 nucleotides read TGTGCCAGCAGAACCTTACAGGGAATGAGAACTGAAGCTTTCTTT.

J is TRBJ1-5 and V is TRBV3-1 (or the pseudogene TRBV3-2), with unresolved D. The CDR3 length is 16 residues. Germline-derived CDR1 and CDR2 are LGHDT and YNNKEL (reference sequence). Trimming removed 2 bases from V and 0 bases from J, with 11 bases in between. The CDR3 sequence: CASSQSWLYSNQPQHF. CDR3 nucleotides: TGTGCCAGCAGCCAATCTTGGCTTTATAGCAATCAGCCCCAGCATTTT.

CDR3 nucleotides: TGTGCCAGCTCACCGAATAGTCCCGGGACAGGGGATTTCTATGGCTACACCTTC. The encoded protein is CASSPNSPGTGDFYGYTF. V gene TRBV18 combines with J gene TRBJ1-2, with 10 positions matching TRBD1. This CDR3 comprises 18 residues. Germline V gene lookup returns CDR1 KGHSH and CDR2 LQKENI. With 3 bases clipped from V and 4 bases from J, the junction kept 14 bases outside the gene matches.

This rearrangement joins TRBV6-5 to TRBJ1-4; tentative D call: TRBD1 (5 bases). Looked up from germline, CDR1 is MNHEY and CDR2 is SVGAGI. CDR3 size: 15 residues. Trimming shortened V by 2 bases and J by 1 base, and 8 bases separated the two germline ends. CDR3 loop: CASSYTGGTNEKLFF. The DNA for the CDR3 is TGTGCCAGCAGTTACACGGGGGGAACTAATGAAAAACTGTTTTTT.

The sample holds one count of this clone. The chain uses TRBV28 and TRBJ1-3; D is perhaps TRBD1 (6 bases). This CDR3 contains 16 residues. Per germline, CDR1 MDHEN and CDR2 SYDVKM. Trimming took 5 bases from V and 0 from J, leaving 14 bases between them. CDR3 residues: CASSLPGGASGNTIYF. The CDR3, as DNA: TGTGCCAGCAGTCTACCTGGGGGGGCCTCTGGAAACACCATATATTTT. Together with reference TRBV28 and TRBJ1-3, the CDR3 gives the full variable domain: DVKVTQSSRYLVKRTGEKVFLECVQDMDHENMFWYRQDPGLGLRLIYFSYDVKMKEKGDIPEGYSVSREKKERFSLILESASTNQTSMYLCASSLPGGASGNTIYFGEGSWLTVV.

This sequence joins TRBV7-8 and TRBJ2-6; maybe TRBD1 (6 bases). The CDR3 spans 18 residues. V dropped 3 bases and J dropped 1 base, with 16 bases sitting between them. CDR1 and CDR2 from the germline V gene are SGHVS and FQNEAQ. The CDR3 here is CASSFPWTAKSGANVLTF. The DNA of the CDR3 is TGTGCCAGCAGCTTCCCCTGGACAGCAAAGTCTGGGGCCAACGTCCTGACTTTC. Based on the CDR3 plus reference TRBV7-8 and TRBJ2-6, the full variable domain is GAGVSQSPRYKVAKRGQDVALRCDPISGHVSLFWYQQALGQGPEFLTYFQNEAQLDKSGLPSDRFFAERPEGSVSTLKIQRTQQEDSAVYLCASSFPWTAKSGANVLTFGAGSRLTVL.

This rearrangement joins TRBV7-6 to TRBJ1-6; 8 bases align to TRBD1. This CDR3 has 15 residues. Germline V gives CDR1 SGHVS, CDR2 FNYEAQ. The V and J ends lost 3 bases and 9 bases, in that order; junction bases with no gene match: 7. The CDR3 sequence is CASSFGQGLASPLHF. CDR3 bases: TGTGCCAGCAGCTTTGGACAGGGCTTGGCTTCACCCCTCCACTTT.

This chain links TRBV6-1 with TRBJ2-7; no clear D gene. Germline-derived CDR1 and CDR2 are MNHNS and SASEGT. V lost 0 bases and J 1 base, leaving 10 bases between the germline ends. This CDR3 contains 15 residues. The CDR3 spells CASSEALQASYEQYF. CDR3 bases: TGTGCCAGCAGTGAAGCGCTTCAAGCTTCCTACGAGCAGTACTTC.

This chain uses TRBV24-1 with TRBJ2-2; 8 bases align to TRBD1. V lost 3 bases, J lost 0 bases, and 5 bases stayed unmatched. Germline V gives CDR1 KGHDR, CDR2 SFDVKD. The CDR3 is 17 amino acids. CDR3 nucleotides: TGTGCCACCAGTGATCGCAGGACAGGGCCGAACACCGGGGAGCTGTTTTTT. Translating it yields CATSDRRTGPNTGELFF.

This rearrangement joins TRBV28 to TRBJ1-5; D call uncertain. V shed 6 bases and J shed 7 bases, with 13 bases lying between them. CDR1 is MDHEN and CDR2 is SYDVKM in the germline V gene. The CDR3 consists of 13 residues. In DNA form, the CDR3 reads TGTGCCAGCAGCACACCCCCGGGACAGCCCCAGCATTTT. Protein: CASSTPPGQPQHF.

V is TRBV30 and J is TRBJ1-1; D gene unclear. Germline CDR1 is GTSNPN and CDR2 is SVGIG (reference sequence). The CDR3 is 15 amino acids. The V end lost 0 bases, the J end lost 3 bases, and 14 bases lay between the germline ends. CDR3 amino acids: CAWSVQGEVYTEAFF. The CDR3 DNA sequence: TGTGCCTGGAGTGTACAAGGAGAGGTATACACTGAAGCTTTCTTT.

The chain links TRBV14 to TRBJ2-5; D might be TRBD2 (5 bases). Trimming removed 4 bases at V and 7 bases at J, with 13 bases between. This CDR3 is 13 amino acids long. CDR1 and CDR2 from the germline V gene are SGHDN and FVKESK. The CDR3 loop reads CASSLSGAGTQYF. DNA for the CDR3: TGTGCCAGCAGCCTCAGCGGAGCTGGGACCCAGTACTTC.

The chain couples TRBV4-3 to TRBJ2-2; D may be TRBD1 (6 bases). From germline, CDR1 is LGHNA and CDR2 YSLEER. Trimming removed 1 base from V and 6 bases from J, with 9 bases in between. CDR3 length: 14 amino acids. CDR3 loop: CASSQGHRAGELFF. The CDR3 region has the DNA TGCGCCAGCAGCCAAGGTCACAGGGCCGGGGAGCTGTTTTTT.

The sample holds a few counts of this clone. The rearrangement links TRBV6-2 or TRBV6-3 to TRBJ2-1, with 8 bases fitting TRBD2. The CDR3 is 18 amino acids. The junction had 15 bases not matched to a gene; V was cut back by 4 bases and J by 4 bases. Germline CDR1 is MNHEY and CDR2 is SVGEGT. This chain's CDR3 is CASSLITSLAGLYNEQFF. The CDR3 coding sequence is TGTGCCAGCAGTTTAATAACCTCCCTAGCGGGCCTTTACAATGAGCAGTTCTTC.

This chain connects TRBV19 to TRBJ1-1; D is ambiguous. The V gene lost 2 bases and the J gene lost 1 base, with 14 bases spanning the gap. Germline V gene data show CDR1 as LNHDA and CDR2 as SQIVND (reference sequence). The CDR3 length is 16 residues. CDR3 nucleotides: TGTGCCAGTAGTATACCCGGGTCCTCTAAGAACACTGAAGCTTTCTTT. It is translated as CASSIPGSSKNTEAFF.

The chain links TRBV7-9 to TRBJ1-4; 9 positions match TRBD1. Germline V lookup: CDR1 SEHNR, CDR2 FQNEAQ (reference sequence). The CDR3 is 16 amino acids. Trimming cost V 5 bases and J 7 bases; bases outside gene matches: 11. The CDR3 region is CASSLLSTGGSEKLFF. The CDR3 nucleotides read TGTGCCAGCAGCCTATTATCGACAGGGGGGAGTGAAAAACTGTTTTTT.

The chain carries TRBV18 and TRBJ2-7, with 7 bases identical to TRBD1. Germline assignment: CDR1 KGHSH and CDR2 LQKENI. V gave up 4 bases and J gave up 5 bases; unmatched junction bases: 2. The CDR3 has 12 amino acids. For the CDR3, the DNA is TGTGCCAGCTCACATGGGACAGACGAGCAGTACTTC. Residues: CASSHGTDEQYF. Full variable domain (remainder filled in from reference TRBV18 and TRBJ2-7): NAGVMQNPRHLVRRRGQEARLRCSPMKGHSHVYWYRQLPEEGLKFMVYLQKENIIDESGMPKERFSAEFPKEGPSILRIQQVVRGDSAAYFCASSHGTDEQYFGPGTRLTVT.

The chain recombines TRBV5-8 with TRBJ1-2, with 10 bases identical to TRBD1. Germline CDR1 and CDR2: SGHTS and YDEGEE. This CDR3 is 16 amino acids long. Germline trimming cut 5 bases from V and 4 bases from J; bases unmatched to any gene: 11. The CDR3 here is CASRPATGGASYGYTF. The DNA of the CDR3 is TGTGCCAGCAGACCGGCGACAGGGGGCGCGAGCTATGGCTACACCTTC. The full variable domain, in which reference TRBV5-8 and TRBJ1-2 provide the parts outside the CDR3, is EAGVTQSPTHLIKTRGQQATLRCSPISGHTSVYWYQQALGLGLQFLLWYDEGEERNRGNFPPRFSGRQFPNYSSELNVNALELEDSALYLCASRPATGGASYGYTFGSGTRLTVV.

J is TRBJ1-2 and V is TRBV29-1, with D perhaps TRBD1 (6 bases). The CDR3 is made up of 15 amino acids. The germline CDR1 and CDR2 sequences are SQVTM and ANQGSEA. V was shortened by 6 bases and J by 2 bases, with 19 bases between the two germline ends. CDR3: CSVWDIKVQNYGYTF. DNA for the CDR3: TGCAGCGTATGGGACATCAAGGTTCAAAACTATGGCTACACCTTC.